These 31 T cell receptor beta chains came from one sample sequenced in a study of T cell responses to AZD1222 COVID-19 vaccine. TCRdb keeps only in-frame clones here, not all; method: immunoSEQ multiplex PCR. The table lists more than 85,000 clones, 94% of them singletons, with 2.9% in the top ten. This specimen was peripheral blood, taken 28 days after the second AZD1222 dose. The receptors were sampled from an adult who received the AZD1222 COVID-19 vaccine.

On this clone: In this CDR3 the conserved last residue, phenylalanine or tryptophan, is missing, so a read error is likely. The chain uses TRBV5-1 and TRBJ1-1; TRBD1 might be the D (6 bases). V gave up 5 bases and J gave up 6 bases, with 17 bases separating them. This CDR3 has 14 amino acids. Germline assignment: CDR1 SGHRS and CDR2 YFSETQ. The CDR3 is CASSARRGAAEAFL. Written as DNA, the CDR3 is TGCGCCAGCAGTGCAAGGAGGGGGGCGGCTGAAGCTTTCCTT.

This chain links TRBV10-3 with TRBJ1-2, with D possibly matching TRBD1 (5 bases). Looked up from germline, CDR1 is ENHRY and CDR2 is SYGVKD. V was shortened by 3 bases and J by 6 bases, with 17 bases between the two germline ends. The CDR3 loop spans 15 amino acids. CDR3 region: CAISDKTPGTNGYTF. Written as DNA, the CDR3 is TGTGCCATCAGTGATAAAACCCCAGGGACGAATGGCTACACCTTC.

The chain employs TRBV13 and TRBJ2-7; perhaps TRBD1 as D (5 bases). This CDR3 has 14 residues. Germline V gives CDR1 PRHDT, CDR2 FYEKMQ (reference sequence). Trimming cost V 1 base and J 5 bases, with 12 bases left between them. The CDR3 sequence: CASSLAREEDEQYF. For the CDR3, the DNA is TGTGCCAGCAGCTTAGCCAGGGAAGAGGACGAGCAGTACTTC.

The V call is TRBV27, the J call TRBJ2-3, with 10 bases that match TRBD2. In germline, CDR1 is MNHEY, CDR2 SMNVEV (reference sequence). The CDR3 is 17 amino acids. Losses at the gene ends were 6 bases for V and 6 bases for J; bases not matched to a gene: 15. The CDR3 reads CASSPRTSGYSGDTQYF. CDR3 sequence (DNA): TGTGCCAGCAGCCCCCGGACTAGCGGCTATAGCGGTGATACGCAGTATTTT.

CDR3 nucleotides: TGCGCCAGCAGCTTGGGGGACAACAATTCACCCCTCCACTTT. It encodes CASSLGDNNSPLHF. The chain links TRBV5-1 to TRBJ1-6, with D possibly matching TRBD1 (6 bases). The CDR3 sequence is 14 residues long. V was shortened by 0 bases and J by 7 bases, with 8 bases between the two germline ends. CDR1 and CDR2 from the germline V gene are SGHRS and YFSETQ.

This chain links TRBV7-9 with TRBJ1-2; 9 nucleotides align to TRBD1. V was pared by 5 bases and J by 4 bases, with 8 bases of the junction left unmatched. This CDR3 is 15 amino acids long. Germline values: CDR1 SEHNR, CDR2 FQNEAQ (reference sequence). The CDR3 loop is CASSDYRGRLYGYTF. The CDR3 DNA reads TGTGCCAGCAGCGACTACAGGGGGCGCCTCTATGGCTACACCTTC.

Note on this clone: The sample holds other DNA sequences that translate to the same CDR3. The CDR3 spells CASKEVETGELFF. The CDR3 DNA sequence: TGTGCCAGCAAGGAAGTAGAAACCGGGGAGCTGTTTTTT. The gene calls are TRBV2 and TRBJ2-2; D not resolved. Trimming removed 7 bases from V and 5 bases from J, with 11 bases in between. Germline V gene sequence: CDR1 SNHLY, CDR2 FYNNEI. The CDR3 has 13 amino acids.

J is TRBJ1-3 and V is TRBV10-3, with 7 positions matching TRBD1. CDR3 length equals 18 residues. V lost 2 bases and J lost 1; bases outside the gene matches: 11. The germline CDR1 and CDR2 sequences are ENHRY and SYGVKD. CDR3 in amino acids: CAISETNPDRPSGNTIYF. The CDR3 DNA reads TGTGCCATCAGTGAGACCAACCCGGACAGGCCGTCTGGAAACACCATATATTTT.

V and J are TRBV7-9 and TRBJ2-5; D is unclear. V shed 0 bases and J shed 4 bases, with 6 bases lying between them. The germline gives CDR1 SEHNR, CDR2 FQNEAQ (reference sequence). The CDR3 loop spans 13 amino acids. The CDR3 sequence is CASSLAGLETQYF. DNA of the CDR3: TGTGCCAGCAGCTTAGCGGGCCTAGAGACCCAGTACTTC. The complete variable domain, with remaining parts taken from reference TRBV7-9 and TRBJ2-5, reads DTGVSQNPRHKITKRGQNVTFRCDPISEHNRLYWYRQTLGQGPEFLTYFQNEAQLEKSRLLSDRFSAERPKGSFSTLEIQRTEQGDSAMYLCASSLAGLETQYFGPGTRLLVL.

The CDR3 bases are TGTGCCAGCAGCGTGGGTCTACCAGATACGCAGTATTTT. It translates to CASSVGLPDTQYF. The chain links TRBV6-5 to TRBJ2-3; D is unresolved. The CDR3 has 13 amino acids. V was pared by 6 bases and J by 4 bases, with 11 bases between. Germline CDR1 reads MNHEY; CDR2 reads SVGAGI.

This chain joins TRBV19 and TRBJ1-4; 8 nucleotides line up with TRBD1. The CDR3 is 15 amino acids. Germline V gene data show CDR1 as LNHDA and CDR2 as SQIVND (reference sequence). The junction had 12 bases not matched to a gene; V was cut back by 5 bases and J by 10 bases. For the CDR3, the DNA is TGTGCCAGTAGTCCCACAGGGGGAAGGAGGGGAAAACTGTTTTTT. It yields the protein CASSPTGGRRGKLFF.

The V call is TRBV5-1, the J call TRBJ2-2; D call uncertain. Trimming removed 2 bases at V and 5 bases at J, with 13 bases between. CDR1 SGHRS and CDR2 YFSETQ come from the germline V gene. The CDR3 runs to 15 residues. As DNA, the CDR3 is TGCGCCAGCAGCTTAGGCCCTTTGGCGACCGGGGAGCTGTTTTTT. It codes for CASSLGPLATGELFF.

V usage is TRBV25-1 and J usage is TRBJ2-1; no clear D. The CDR3 contains 14 residues. The ends were cut back, 5 bases at V and 0 bases at J, with 8 bases in the middle. The germline V gene encodes CDR1 MGHDK and CDR2 SYGVNS. The CDR3 protein is CASSFPSSYNEQFF. The CDR3 nucleotides read TGTGCCAGCAGTTTTCCTAGCTCCTACAATGAGCAGTTCTTC.

V and J are TRBV3-1 (or the pseudogene TRBV3-2) and TRBJ1-1, with unresolved D. Trimming pared 0 bases from V and 5 bases from J, leaving 4 bases between. The length of the CDR3 is 12 residues. The germline V gene encodes CDR1 LGHDT and CDR2 YNNKEL (reference sequence). CDR3 sequence: CASSQEWTEAFF. The CDR3 DNA follows: TGTGCCAGCAGCCAAGAGTGGACTGAAGCTTTCTTT.

The chain joins TRBV11-2 to TRBJ1-2; 10 bases are a match to TRBD1. Germline assignment: CDR1 SGHAT and CDR2 FQNNGV. There are 17 residues in the CDR3. V lost 5 bases and J lost 7; bases outside the gene matches: 16. The CDR3 is CASSPSGTGAQKGGYTF. CDR3 in DNA: TGTGCCAGCAGCCCATCTGGGACAGGGGCTCAAAAGGGTGGCTACACCTTC.

The rearrangement uses TRBV21-1 and TRBJ2-3. TRBV21-1 is labeled a pseudogene. The CDR3 is 15 amino acids. In nucleotides, the CDR3 is TGTGCCAGCCGACAAACAGGGACTCTCACAGATACGCAGTATTTT. As protein: CASRQTGTLTDTQYF.

This clone has only one observation. The chain links TRBV7-9 to TRBJ1-5, with TRBD1 as a possible D gene (6 bases). Trimming left V 1 base short and J 1 base short, with 17 bases between. There are 18 residues in the CDR3. CDR1 and CDR2 (germline): SEHNR, FQNEAQ (reference sequence). The CDR3 here is CASSLEVRGGVSNQPQHF. The CDR3 DNA follows: TGTGCCAGCAGCTTAGAGGTCAGGGGAGGTGTGAGCAATCAGCCCCAGCATTTT.

The V call is TRBV29-1, the J call TRBJ2-7; weak D call: TRBD1 (5 bases). The CDR3 consists of 14 residues. Germline CDR1 SQVTM, CDR2 ANQGSEA. The ends were cut back, 2 bases at V and 7 bases at J, with 18 bases in the middle. This chain's CDR3 is CSVERADIGAEQYF. The DNA of the CDR3 is TGCAGCGTTGAAAGGGCGGACATAGGTGCAGAGCAGTACTTC.

Note on this clone: No conserved phenylalanine or tryptophan is present at the end of the CDR3, so a read error is the likely explanation. The DNA is left out, because the CDR3 cannot be placed on it with certainty; the CDR3 is given as TCRdb lists it. The rearrangement joins TRBV12-2 to TRBJ1-2. TRBV12-2 has pseudogene status. The CDR3 is 10 amino acids in total, end residues counted. CDR3 residues: CASRLGTVHY.

The chain carries TRBV14 and TRBJ2-7; D is possibly TRBD1 (6 bases). Per the germline V gene, CDR1 is SGHDN and CDR2 is FVKESK. Trimming removed 5 bases from V and 1 base from J, with 18 bases in between. The CDR3 is made up of 16 amino acids. The CDR3 coding sequence is TGTGCCAGCAGCGCGCACCCCTCGACAGGATCCTACGAGCAGTACTTC. Amino acid sequence: CASSAHPSTGSYEQYF.

J is TRBJ1-6 and V is TRBV28, with D possibly TRBD1 on 5 matching bases. The CDR3 covers 14 residues. Germline loops: CDR1 MDHEN, CDR2 SYDVKM. V lost 2 bases and J lost 10, with 12 bases in between. This chain's CDR3 is CASSLTGEGSPLHF. Written as DNA, the CDR3 is TGTGCCAGCAGTTTAACGGGGGAAGGGTCACCCCTCCACTTT.

The chain links TRBV5-1 to TRBJ2-6; D unclear. The ends were cut back, 1 base at V and 3 bases at J, with 11 bases in the middle. The CDR3 length is 16 residues. From germline, CDR1 is SGHRS and CDR2 YFSETQ. The CDR3 region is CASSLPRTNGANVLTF. CDR3 bases: TGCGCCAGCAGCTTGCCTCGCACAAATGGGGCCAACGTCCTGACTTTC.

The chain couples TRBV19 to TRBJ2-1; 7 nucleotides match TRBD1. CDR1 is LNHDA, CDR2 SQIVND, per germline (reference sequence). The CDR3 runs to 14 residues. J lost 5 bases, V lost 5 bases, and 6 bases had no gene match. The CDR3 DNA is TGTGCCAGTAGTTTTGGACAGGCTCACAATGAGCAGTTCTTC. It encodes CASSFGQAHNEQFF.

V gene TRBV18 combines with J gene TRBJ2-7; 7 bases agree with TRBD2. CDR1 is KGHSH and CDR2 is LQKENI in the germline V gene. V was pared by 2 bases and J by 4 bases, with 8 bases of the junction left unmatched. The CDR3 has 15 residues. The CDR3 spells CASSPASGGVYEQYF. CDR3 coding DNA: TGTGCCAGCTCACCAGCTAGCGGAGGGGTTTACGAGCAGTACTTC.

V is TRBV7-9 and J is TRBJ1-2; no definite D call. CDR3 length: 16 amino acids. Between the trimmed V and J ends, which lost 1 base and 2 bases, there was a span of 14 bases. Germline CDR1 reads SEHNR; CDR2 reads FQNEAQ (reference sequence). CDR3 region: CASSLGLEATNYGYTF. CDR3 sequence (DNA): TGTGCCAGCAGCTTAGGGCTGGAAGCAACAAACTATGGCTACACCTTC. The variable domain in full, completed from reference TRBV7-9 and TRBJ1-2, reads DTGVSQNPRHKITKRGQNVTFRCDPISEHNRLYWYRQTLGQGPEFLTYFQNEAQLEKSRLLSDRFSAERPKGSFSTLEIQRTEQGDSAMYLCASSLGLEATNYGYTFGSGTRLTVV.

J is TRBJ1-2 and V is TRBV12-3 or TRBV12-4, with D perhaps TRBD1 (6 bases). The CDR3 has 13 residues. With 3 bases removed from V and 4 bases from J, the gap between germline ends came to 9 bases. CDR3 protein: CASSFGTIYGYTF. The CDR3 DNA reads TGTGCCAGCAGTTTCGGGACAATCTATGGCTACACCTTC.

This clone has a handful of counts. The chain links TRBV25-1 to TRBJ1-1; no clear D. V lost 6 bases, J lost 1 base, and 12 bases lay in between. The CDR3 totals 14 residues. Germline V gene data show CDR1 as MGHDK and CDR2 as SYGVNS. CDR3 sequence: CASRSVLPNTEAFF. In nucleotides, the CDR3 is TGTGCCAGCAGATCAGTTCTCCCGAACACTGAAGCTTTCTTT.

V and J are TRBV19 and TRBJ2-1; a weak D match, TRBD2 (5 bases). CDR1 LNHDA and CDR2 SQIVND come from the germline V gene (reference sequence). Trimming stripped 1 base from V and 7 bases from J, with 11 bases between. The CDR3 is 14 residues long. CDR3 coding DNA: TGTGCCAGTAGTATAGCGGGATATGGGAATGAGCAGTTCTTC. This encodes CASSIAGYGNEQFF.

V usage is TRBV5-4 and J usage is TRBJ1-6, with no clear D. Trimming stripped 5 bases from V and 7 bases from J, with 7 bases between. The CDR3 is made up of 12 amino acids. Germline V gene data show CDR1 as SGHNT and CDR2 as YYREEE (reference sequence). CDR3 coding DNA: TGTGCCAGCAGTTCGGGGAATTCACCCCTCCACTTT. Its protein is CASSSGNSPLHF.

J is TRBJ1-2 and V is TRBV19, with 8 nucleotides matching TRBD1. This CDR3 comprises 13 residues. The germline V gene has CDR1 LNHDA and CDR2 SQIVND (reference sequence). The ends lost 6 bases at V and 6 bases at J; junction bases unmatched: 6. Here the CDR3 DNA reads TGTGCCAGTAGGAACCGGGACAGGAATGGCTACACCTTC. Translated, it gives CASRNRDRNGYTF.

CDR3 in amino acids: CASSLSRGLAGNNEQFF. CDR3 in DNA: TGTGCCAGCAGTTTATCGAGGGGACTAGCGGGGAACAATGAGCAGTTCTTC. The genes are TRBV27 and TRBJ2-1, with TRBD2 identical over 13 bases. The CDR3 consists of 17 residues. Losses at the gene ends were 0 bases for V and 5 bases for J; bases not matched to a gene: 4. CDR1 and CDR2 (germline): MNHEY, SMNVEV (reference sequence).